The T cell receptor (beta chain) under discussion was sequenced for a study of blood T cells in healthy people across ages. Study at large: Capture via template switching afforded approximately one barcoded beta molecule per two T cells.

A second PCR, run for roughly 7 to 11 cycles, used a sample-barcoded 5' primer plus a J-beta primer mix. A template-switch adaptor with 12 random nucleotides tagged each cDNA molecule. Every sample gave at least 3 million paired-end reads containing CDR3. TCRdb re-analysed the 5' RACE reads in MiXCR, keeping a single row per CDR3 protein. The repertoire includes over 300,000 distinct CDR3 sequences, approximately 52% of them detected once, and 51% sits in the top ten. Total RNA was isolated from each sample in quantities of at least 5 micrograms. Trimming took off 6 bases at V and 5 bases at J, with 26 bases between the two ends. The CDR3 is 17 amino acids. Per germline, CDR1 DFQATT and CDR2 SNEGSKA (reference sequence).

The chain is built from TRBV20-1 and TRBJ2-1, with a weak D call TRBD2 (5 bases). Sequences were obtained from blood. The receptor was isolated from a man in his 60s in good health. The CDR3 region is CSAKGVLGAVRDNEQFF. CDR3 coding DNA: TGCAGTGCCAAGGGAGTGTTGGGCGCCGTTCGGGACAATGAGCAGTTCTTC.